Shown below are 32 T cell receptor beta chains from a single sample sequenced in a study of T cell changes during pregnancy in multiple sclerosis. Method: immunoSEQ multiplex PCR; TCRdb's copy keeps in-frame clones and lacks some. The table has just under 20,000 clones, about nine tenths seen once. The source material was CD8+ T cells from peripheral blood mononuclear cells, sampled in the third trimester of pregnancy. Receptors were obtained from a female donor in good health, enrolled as a control in a pregnancy study.

The rearrangement joins TRBV4-3 to TRBJ2-3; a possible D gene is TRBD1 (6 bases). V lost 4 bases and J lost 2, with 19 bases in between. CDR1 LGHNA and CDR2 YSLEER come from the germline V gene. The CDR3 has 17 residues. The DNA for the CDR3 is TGCGCCAGCAGCCTAGATAGTGGGGGCAGGGTCACAGATACGCAGTATTTT. Translation gives CASSLDSGGRVTDTQYF.

The chain has TRBV6-4 and TRBJ2-3; TRBD2 aligns across 14 bases. This CDR3 has 17 residues. Germline CDR1 is MRHNA and CDR2 is SNTAGT. V shed 2 bases, J shed 1 base, and the junction held 2 bases outside the gene matches. For the CDR3, the DNA is TGTGCCAGCAGTGACCAGACTAGCGGGGGGGGCACAGATACGCAGTATTTT. Translating it yields CASSDQTSGGGTDTQYF.

This sequence joins TRBV6-4 and TRBJ2-2, with D uncertain. The V gene lost 2 bases and the J gene lost 1 base, with 5 bases spanning the gap. This CDR3 has 14 amino acids. Per the germline V gene, CDR1 is MRHNA and CDR2 is SNTAGT. CDR3 region: CASSDAENTGELFF. CDR3 coding DNA: TGTGCCAGCAGTGACGCGGAGAACACCGGGGAGCTGTTTTTT.

The V call is TRBV4-1, the J call TRBJ2-7; D call uncertain. Between the trimmed V and J ends, which lost 0 bases and 4 bases, there was a span of 7 bases. The germline V gene has CDR1 MGHRA and CDR2 YSYEKL. The CDR3 is made up of 13 amino acids. The CDR3 region has the DNA TGCGCCAGCAGCCAAGAGGCAGGATACGAGCAGTACTTC. It encodes CASSQEAGYEQYF.

CDR3 protein: CASSSGPTSGGTDTQYF. In DNA form, the CDR3 reads TGTGCCAGCAGTTCAGGGCCTACTAGCGGGGGCACAGATACGCAGTATTTT. The V call is TRBV7-2, the J call TRBJ2-3, with 10 bases aligning to TRBD2. The CDR3 is 17 amino acids. Germline CDR1 SGHTA, CDR2 FQGNSA. J lost 1 base, V lost 6 bases, and 10 bases had no gene match.

V usage is TRBV28 and J usage is TRBJ2-3; the D gene is possibly TRBD2 (5 bases). Germline V CDR1 and CDR2: MDHEN, SYDVKM. The ends were cut back, 4 bases at V and 0 bases at J, with 8 bases in the middle. The CDR3 covers 14 residues. CDR3 amino acids: CASSSGLSTDTQYF. CDR3 bases: TGTGCCAGCAGTTCCGGACTTAGCACAGATACGCAGTATTTT.

The CDR3 reads CASSFGGGYGYTF. CDR3 DNA: TGTGCCAGCAGTTTTGGGGGGGGCTATGGCTACACCTTC. The rearrangement links TRBV27 to TRBJ1-2; possibly TRBD1 for D (5 bases). Germline V gene lookup returns CDR1 MNHEY and CDR2 SMNVEV (reference sequence). Trimming left V 3 bases short and J 4 bases short, with 9 bases between. This CDR3 is 13 amino acids long.

This rearrangement joins TRBV11-3 to TRBJ2-7; D may be TRBD1 (6 bases). This CDR3 is built from 15 residues. Germline-derived CDR1 and CDR2 are SGHNT and YENEEA. The germline V and J ends were trimmed by 5 bases and 2 bases, with 16 bases remaining between them. In DNA form, the CDR3 reads TGTGCCAGCAGCCCCGCCCCGGCAGGGGCCTACGAGCAGTACTTC. This codes for CASSPAPAGAYEQYF.

CDR3 sequence (DNA): TGTGCCAGCAGTTACTCGAAAGGGGCCCCCCAGCATTTT. This translates into CASSYSKGAPQHF. V gene TRBV6-5 combines with J gene TRBJ1-5; possibly TRBD1 for D (5 bases). Deletions cut 0 bases from V and 10 bases from J, with 10 bases between. Germline values: CDR1 MNHEY, CDR2 SVGAGI. There are 13 residues in the CDR3.

This sequence joins TRBV25-1 and TRBJ2-4, with D tentatively TRBD2 (6 bases). This CDR3 is 16 amino acids long. Germline CDR1 MGHDK, CDR2 SYGVNS. The V and J ends lost 2 bases and 0 bases respectively, with 11 bases between them. Here the CDR3 DNA reads TGTGCCAGCAGTGAAGAGGGAGGTCTAGCCAAAAACATTCAGTACTTC. The encoded protein is CASSEEGGLAKNIQYF.

The genes are TRBV2 and TRBJ1-1; tentatively, D is TRBD1 (5 bases). The CDR3 contains 15 residues. V lost 9 bases to trimming and J lost 5 bases, with 22 bases between them. The germline V gene encodes CDR1 SNHLY and CDR2 FYNNEI. The CDR3 DNA is TGTGCCAGTTACCAAGGGGCCAGGGAAGGAACTGAAGCTTTCTTT. Translating it yields CASYQGAREGTEAFF.

The chain has TRBV15 and TRBJ2-1, with 13 nucleotides matching TRBD2. Germline CDR1 LNHNV, CDR2 YYDKDF (reference sequence). J was trimmed by 6 bases and V by 5 bases; bases with no gene match: 4. The CDR3 is 15 residues long. The CDR3 coding sequence is TGTGCCACCAGCCTAACTAGCGGGGGGGCCAATGAGCAGTTCTTC. This sequence encodes CATSLTSGGANEQFF.

The genes are TRBV6-5 and TRBJ1-1; D might be TRBD1 (5 bases). This CDR3 is 14 amino acids long. Germline CDR1 and CDR2: MNHEY and SVGAGI. The germline V and J ends were trimmed by 7 bases and 3 bases, with 15 bases remaining between them. The CDR3, as DNA: TGTGCCAGCACCTTGGGGCCCCGTGACACTGAAGCTTTCTTT. Its protein is CASTLGPRDTEAFF.

CDR3 nucleotides: TGTGCCAGCAGCCCGCCGGGACTTAGGAGCACTGAAGCTTTCTTT. It yields the protein CASSPPGLRSTEAFF. The gene calls are TRBV5-6 and TRBJ1-1; D might be TRBD1 (5 bases). The V end was cut by 4 bases, the J end by 4 bases, with 17 bases between. This CDR3 region has 15 residues. In germline, CDR1 is SGHDT, CDR2 YYEEEE. The full variable domain, its missing parts supplied by reference TRBV5-6 and TRBJ1-1, is DAGVTQSPTHLIKTRGQQVTLRCSPKSGHDTVSWYQQALGQGPQFIFQYYEEEERQRGNFPDRFSGHQFPNYSSELNVNALLLGDSALYLCASSPPGLRSTEAFFGQGTRLTVV.

The chain recombines TRBV5-6 with TRBJ1-1, with D possibly being TRBD1 (5 bases). V lost 6 bases, J lost 5 bases, and 11 bases lay in between. Germline V gives CDR1 SGHDT, CDR2 YYEEEE. There are 12 residues in the CDR3. In DNA form, the CDR3 reads TGTGCCAGCAACCAAGGGGAAACTGAAGCTTTCTTT. This encodes CASNQGETEAFF.

The rearrangement uses TRBV14 and TRBJ1-3; D gene ambiguous. Trimming took off 4 bases at V and 8 bases at J, with 12 bases between the two ends. The CDR3 runs to 13 residues. From germline, CDR1 is SGHDN and CDR2 FVKESK. The CDR3 here is CASSPTAGDTIYF. Here the CDR3 DNA reads TGTGCCAGCAGCCCTACGGCCGGAGACACCATATATTTT.

This clone appeared a few times. V is TRBV28 and J is TRBJ2-3; TRBD1 matches at 10 bases. The CDR3 totals 15 residues. Trimming at V came to 6 bases and at J to 4 bases, leaving 7 bases not matched to a gene. Germline CDR1 reads MDHEN; CDR2 reads SYDVKM. CDR3 coding DNA: TGTGCCAGCAGGACCGGGACAGGGGAAGCAGATACGCAGTATTTT. Its translation: CASRTGTGEADTQYF.

The chain recombines TRBV19 with TRBJ1-4; 7 bases fit TRBD1. The length of the CDR3 is 14 residues. CDR1 and CDR2 (germline): LNHDA, SQIVND (reference sequence). Losses at the gene ends were 6 bases for V and 5 bases for J; bases not matched to a gene: 6. The CDR3: CASSLRDSNEKLFF. DNA of the CDR3: TGTGCCAGTAGCTTACGGGACAGCAATGAAAAACTGTTTTTT. Filled out from reference TRBV19 and TRBJ1-4, the complete variable domain reads DGGITQSPKYLFRKEGQNVTLSCEQNLNHDAMYWYRQDPGQGLRLIYYSQIVNDFQKGDIAEGYSVSREKKESFPLTVTSAQKNPTAFYLCASSLRDSNEKLFFGSGTQLSVL.

This chain connects TRBV11-2 to TRBJ2-5; 7 bases agree with TRBD1. The better agreement between TRBJ2-7 and the DNA end casts doubt on the J call. Per the germline V gene, CDR1 is SGHAT and CDR2 is FQNNGV. The length of the CDR3 is 16 residues. The CDR3, as DNA: TGTGCCAGCAGTGACAGACAGGGCCTAAGCTCCTACGAGCAGTACTTC. Translating it yields CASSDRQGLSSYEQYF.

The genes are TRBV7-8 and TRBJ2-1; TRBD2 is a possible D gene (6 bases). Germline lookup yields CDR1 SGHVS and CDR2 FQNEAQ. The CDR3 is 14 residues long. V lost 4 bases to trimming and J lost 8 bases, with 15 bases between them. The CDR3 reads CASSSNLAFYEQFF. CDR3 in DNA: TGTGCCAGCAGCTCGAATCTAGCGTTCTATGAGCAGTTCTTC.

The chain is built from TRBV4-1 and TRBJ2-7; TRBD1 matches 9 bases. The CDR3 sequence is 14 residues long. The germline V gene encodes CDR1 MGHRA and CDR2 YSYEKL. Losses at the gene ends were 2 bases for V and 7 bases for J; bases not matched to a gene: 6. In DNA form, the CDR3 reads TGCGCCAGCAGCCAACAACAGGGGGCAGGGGAGCAGTACTTC. Its protein is CASSQQQGAGEQYF.

This clone was picked up a small number of times. The genes are TRBV15 and TRBJ1-5; TRBD1 is a possible D gene (5 bases). The V end lost 0 bases, the J end lost 5 bases, and 11 bases lay between the germline ends. The CDR3 contains 15 residues. Germline loops: CDR1 LNHNV, CDR2 YYDKDF (reference sequence). CDR3 loop: CATSREGVRHQPQHF. As DNA, the CDR3 is TGTGCCACCAGCAGAGAAGGGGTGAGGCATCAGCCCCAGCATTTT.

This chain links TRBV9 with TRBJ2-5; 7 positions match TRBD1. The V gene end was trimmed by 4 bases and the J gene end by 5 bases; junction bases not matched to a gene: 11. CDR3 length: 15 amino acids. The germline CDR1 and CDR2 sequences are SGDLS and YYNGEE. The chain's CDR3 is CASSPRDSGAETQYF. CDR3 DNA: TGTGCCAGCAGCCCCCGGGACAGCGGTGCGGAGACCCAGTACTTC.

The DNA of the CDR3 is TGTGCCAGCAGCTTACTTGGGGGGGGAGATACGCAGTATTTT. It specifies CASSLLGGGDTQYF. This chain uses TRBV5-6 with TRBJ2-3; 7 bases map to TRBD2. The CDR3 runs to 14 residues. Germline loops: CDR1 SGHDT, CDR2 YYEEEE. The V gene end was trimmed by 2 bases and the J gene end by 5 bases; junction bases not matched to a gene: 5. Using reference TRBV5-6 and TRBJ2-3 for the parts outside the CDR3, the full variable domain is DAGVTQSPTHLIKTRGQQVTLRCSPKSGHDTVSWYQQALGQGPQFIFQYYEEEERQRGNFPDRFSGHQFPNYSSELNVNALLLGDSALYLCASSLLGGGDTQYFGPGTRLTVL.

The chain uses TRBV30 and TRBJ2-1, with 9 bases aligning to TRBD2. CDR1 GTSNPN and CDR2 SVGIG come from the germline V gene (reference sequence). V was pared by 2 bases and J by 7 bases, with 9 bases of the junction left unmatched. The CDR3 totals 15 residues. This CDR3 is CAWSSLAGGLNEQFF. DNA of the CDR3: TGTGCCTGGAGTTCCCTGGCGGGGGGGCTGAATGAGCAGTTCTTC.

The gene calls are TRBV9 and TRBJ2-1; D gene unclear. Germline-derived CDR1 and CDR2 are SGDLS and YYNGEE. There are 14 residues in the CDR3. V was trimmed by 0 bases and J by 3 bases, leaving 7 bases between them. Here the CDR3 reads CASSVVHSYNEQFF. In nucleotides, the CDR3 is TGTGCCAGCAGCGTAGTACACAGCTACAATGAGCAGTTCTTC.

The CDR3 coding sequence is TGTGCCAGCAGTGCCCGGGATCTGGGCCGGGAGCTGTTTTTT. This sequence encodes CASSARDLGRELFF. This chain connects TRBV28 to TRBJ2-2; D perhaps matches TRBD2 (5 bases). Trimming left V 5 bases short and J 9 bases short, with 16 bases between. The germline CDR1 and CDR2 sequences are MDHEN and SYDVKM. The CDR3 has 14 residues.

V is TRBV9 and J is TRBJ2-3; 9 positions match TRBD1. The germline gives CDR1 SGDLS, CDR2 YYNGEE. This CDR3 spans 16 amino acids. J lost 7 bases, V lost 0 bases, and 9 bases had no gene match. The CDR3 DNA follows: TGTGCCAGCAGCGTAGACCCCGGGACAGGGAAATATACGCAGTATTTT. Translating gives CASSVDPGTGKYTQYF.

The genes are TRBV4-3 and TRBJ2-1, with 9 bases fitting TRBD2. Germline V lookup: CDR1 LGHNA, CDR2 YSLEER. Trimming removed 1 base from V and 0 bases from J; junction bases left unmatched: 10. This CDR3 comprises 19 residues. This CDR3 is CASSQGLAGTMSSYNEQFF. The CDR3 bases are TGCGCCAGCAGCCAAGGGCTAGCGGGGACCATGAGCTCCTACAATGAGCAGTTCTTC.

This chain uses TRBV7-9 with TRBJ2-5; maybe TRBD1 (6 bases). The V gene lost 5 bases and the J gene lost 4 bases, with 11 bases spanning the gap. The CDR3 contains 13 residues. Germline V gene data show CDR1 as SEHNR and CDR2 as FQNEAQ (reference sequence). The CDR3, as DNA: TGTGCCAGCAGCCCAGCAGGGGCAGAGACCCAGTACTTC. Its translation is CASSPAGAETQYF.

This clone was seen only once. The CDR3 DNA reads as TGTGCCAGCAGTCCAGTTTCGGGTCAGAACACTGAAGCTTTCTTT. This encodes CASSPVSGQNTEAFF. The chain combines TRBV28 with TRBJ1-1; D is unresolved. Trimming took off 5 bases at V and 1 base at J, with 14 bases between the two ends. This CDR3 region has 15 residues. The germline CDR1 and CDR2 sequences are MDHEN and SYDVKM.

The V and J genes are TRBV6-1 and TRBJ1-4; D call uncertain. Germline V lookup: CDR1 MNHNS, CDR2 SASEGT. The germline V and J ends were trimmed by 4 bases and 8 bases, with 11 bases remaining between them. The CDR3 has 13 amino acids. The chain's CDR3 is CASSGGEWEKLFF. CDR3 in DNA: TGTGCCAGCAGTGGGGGAGAGTGGGAAAAACTGTTTTTT.